Listed here are 8 T cell receptor beta chains from one sample, sequenced in a study of blood T cell repertoires in COVID-19. The repertoire was sequenced with immunoSEQ multiplex PCR; TCRdb's copy has only in-frame clones and lacks some. Here the sample spans some 260,000 clones, 88% being singletons. What was sequenced was peripheral blood. The receptors here all came from a woman aged 40 to 50 who had recovered from COVID-19.

This chain uses TRBV19 with TRBJ1-3; 8 positions agree with TRBD1. Losses at the gene ends were 6 bases for V and 2 bases for J; bases not matched to a gene: 3. This CDR3 has 14 amino acids. CDR1 and CDR2 (germline): LNHDA, SQIVND (reference sequence). In DNA form, the CDR3 reads TGTGCCAGTAGCCCGACAGGGGCTGGAAACACCATATATTTT. Translating gives CASSPTGAGNTIYF.

The CDR3 sequence: CASSGNGQGSSYNEQFF. In DNA, the CDR3 is TGTGCCAGCAGTGGGAACGGACAGGGGAGCTCCTACAATGAGCAGTTCTTC. The J gene is TRBJ2-1, the V gene TRBV6-4; 9 nucleotides agree with TRBD1. The germline gives CDR1 MRHNA, CDR2 SNTAGT. CDR3 size: 17 residues. Losses at the gene ends were 4 bases for V and 0 bases for J; bases not matched to a gene: 7.

In its sample, this clone was seen once. The chain recombines TRBV9 with TRBJ1-2, with no clear D. This CDR3 comprises 14 residues. V dropped 3 bases and J dropped 7 bases, with 16 bases sitting between them. In germline, CDR1 is SGDLS, CDR2 YYNGEE. The CDR3: CASSGRDRAGGYTF. In DNA, the CDR3 is TGTGCCAGCAGCGGAAGAGACCGGGCGGGTGGCTACACCTTC.

The J gene is TRBJ2-4, the V gene TRBV30; weak D call: TRBD1 (5 bases). The CDR3 runs 15 residues. The V and J ends lost 0 bases and 3 bases respectively, with 12 bases between them. Germline CDR1 reads GTSNPN; CDR2 reads SVGIG (reference sequence). CDR3 loop: CAWSVKTVGKNIQYF. In DNA form, the CDR3 reads TGTGCCTGGAGTGTTAAGACAGTCGGCAAAAACATTCAGTACTTC.

The chain employs TRBV9 and TRBJ2-1, with 9 bases that match TRBD1. V was clipped by 2 bases and J by 1 base; unmatched bases: 4. This CDR3 contains 16 residues. CDR1 is SGDLS and CDR2 is YYNGEE in the germline V gene. The CDR3 region is CASSVGTGPSYNEQFF. The CDR3 DNA reads TGTGCCAGCAGCGTGGGGACAGGGCCATCCTACAATGAGCAGTTCTTC.

The chain uses TRBV4-3 and TRBJ2-2, with 8 bases fitting TRBD2. From germline, CDR1 is LGHNA and CDR2 YSLEER. CDR3 length: 16 amino acids. The junction had 6 bases not matched to a gene; V was cut back by 2 bases and J by 4 bases. The chain's CDR3 is CASSQNSGKGTGELFF. CDR3 sequence (DNA): TGCGCCAGCAGCCAAAATAGCGGGAAGGGCACCGGGGAGCTGTTTTTT.

The rearrangement uses TRBV7-8 and TRBJ2-7, with D perhaps TRBD1 (5 bases). The CDR3 is 16 amino acids. Trimming left V 1 base short and J 5 bases short, with 18 bases between. In germline, CDR1 is SGHVS, CDR2 FQNEAQ. This chain's CDR3 is CASSLVLGPKGHEQYF. The CDR3 DNA reads as TGTGCCAGCAGCTTAGTGCTTGGGCCGAAGGGGCACGAGCAGTACTTC. Combining the CDR3 with reference TRBV7-8 and TRBJ2-7 gives the whole variable domain GAGVSQSPRYKVAKRGQDVALRCDPISGHVSLFWYQQALGQGPEFLTYFQNEAQLDKSGLPSDRFFAERPEGSVSTLKIQRTQQEDSAVYLCASSLVLGPKGHEQYFGPGTRLTVT.

This rearrangement joins TRBV11-2 to TRBJ1-2; D is uncertain. The CDR3 is made up of 13 amino acids. Trimming removed 2 bases at V and 7 bases at J, with 11 bases between. Germline V lookup: CDR1 SGHAT, CDR2 FQNNGV. The CDR3 DNA sequence: TGTGCCAGCAGCTTACTCGTCTCCGGTGGCTACACCTTC. Translating gives CASSLLVSGGYTF. The full variable domain, in which reference TRBV11-2 and TRBJ1-2 provide the parts outside the CDR3, is EAGVAQSPRYKIIEKRQSVAFWCNPISGHATLYWYQQILGQGPKLLIQFQNNGVVDDSQLPKDRFSAERLKGVDSTLKIQPAKLEDSAVYLCASSLLVSGGYTFGSGTRLTVV.